A selection of T cell receptor beta chains follows, all from one sample in a study of blood T cell repertoires in COVID-19. Some clones are missing from TCRdb's copy, which holds only in-frame ones; the method was immunoSEQ multiplex PCR. The table lists 300,000 or so clones, roughly 87% of them singletons. Specimen: PBMCs or T cells enriched from blood (not recorded which). The receptor source for this set is a woman in her 30s who had recovered from COVID-19. CDR3s leave out the opening cysteine and the closing phenylalanine or tryptophan. The order of the fields is J gene, D gene, V gene, CDR3 protein. D genes are given only for firm matches.

>TRBJ2-5|-|TRBV7-2
ASSLGPGWNQETQY
>TRBJ2-5|-|TRBV18
ASSTDYQETQY
>TRBJ1-2|TRBD1|TRBV7-9
ASSPFPGGNYGYT
>TRBJ2-1|TRBD2|TRBV9
ASSVSGGNGNEQF
>TRBJ1-5|-|TRBV28
ASSLSPGLANQPQH
>TRBJ2-5|TRBD2|TRBV11-2
ASSSSGGDQETQY
>TRBJ1-5|-|TRBV11-2
ASSLGRVNQPQH
>TRBJ2-1|-|TRBV7-9
ASSLTNRGNEQF
>TRBJ2-2|-|TRBV5-6
ASSDPGKGGNTGELF
>TRBJ2-5|TRBD2|TRBV4-2
ASSQDLAGGLQETQY
>TRBJ2-7|TRBD1|TRBV15
ATSREGQDVKQY
>TRBJ1-6|TRBD1|TRBV7-9
ASSLAAGGSPLH
>TRBJ1-1|-|TRBV20-1
SAPRTSKAF
>TRBJ1-4|-|TRBV7-8
ASSLNREGGPGTNEKLF
>TRBJ2-7|TRBD2|TRBV11-2
ASSSYRDYAYEQY
>TRBJ1-4|TRBD1|TRBV2
ASGGQGASNEKLF
>TRBJ2-6|-|TRBV11-2
ASSFPEQPDSGANVLT
>TRBJ1-2|TRBD1|TRBV28
ASRWGQNYGYT
>TRBJ1-1|TRBD1|TRBV4-3
ASSPRQGNTEAF
>TRBJ1-1|-|TRBV28
ASSPGGGSQRGTEAF
>TRBJ1-2|TRBD1|TRBV7-9
ASSFTGDYGYT
>TRBJ2-3|TRBD2|TRBV28
ASSLTSGGEY
>TRBJ1-4|TRBD1|TRBV11-2
ASSLERTGVGKLF
>TRBJ1-2|-|TRBV3-1/TRBV3-2
ASSQVQGRGGYT
>TRBJ2-2|-|TRBV2
ASITANTGELF
>TRBJ1-2|-|TRBV7-9
ASSLDGVKGYT
>TRBJ1-1|TRBD1|TRBV5-1
ASARQGSNTEAF
>TRBJ2-1|TRBD1|TRBV11-2
ASSSSRDRETSYNEQF